This TCR beta chain was profiled in a study of regulatory T cells in long-lasting Graves disease. Whole-study results and caveats: Among samples with persistent disease, TRBV28, TRBJ1-2 and TRBJ2-5 were favored. The study found persistent patients shared more public clonotypes (roughly 2,600) than new patients (roughly 880).

Assembly of TCR beta libraries relied on iRepertoire HTBI primers together with Arm-PCR of CDR3 regions. TCRdb re-derived calls from the multiplex PCR reads in MiXCR, one entry per CDR3 protein. This table has around 400,000 distinct CDR3 sequences, 15% appearing once. CDR3 length: 17 residues. V was trimmed by 5 bases and J by 1 base, leaving 18 bases between them. In germline, CDR1 is LGHNT, CDR2 FRNRAP. This clonotype has only a few counts. The antigen is unknown. Time point noted: newly diagnosed GD, antithyroid drugs for less than 3 months. RNA extracted from PBMCs served as the sequencing template. Investigators report Graves' disease was diagnosed under American Thyroid Association guidelines. The sample was also linked to a second study, of T cells in Graves' hyperthyroidism and ophthalmopathy. That paper notes: From stable hyperthyroidism, ophthalmopathy was separated by a 13 V-J model.

Specimen: peripheral blood mononuclear cells (PBMCs), collected at new diagnosis, from a patient treated with antithyroid drugs. This clonotype was obtained from a woman aged 40 to 55 with Graves disease. V gene TRBV12-5 combines with J gene TRBJ2-4; D possibly corresponds to TRBD2 (7 bases). The CDR3 sequence: CASGLGGAGVAKNIQYF. For the CDR3, the DNA is TGTGCTAGTGGTCTGGGGGGGGCCGGGGTGGCCAAAAACATTCAGTACTTC.